This TCR beta chain was profiled in a study of cytomegalovirus exposure and HLA in healthy donors. Findings and limits, study-wide: Apart from CMV serostatus, no immune exposure information was available. A later look showed TCR association rates differing by HLA locus, highest for DRB1 and lowest for HLA-C.

A multiplex PCR was run with 60 Vbeta primers and 13 Jbeta primers. The data were produced by immunoSEQ multiplex PCR, yet TCRdb's version contains in-frame clones alone and is incomplete. The sample has 200,000 or so clones, approximately 83% seen once. Germline CDR1 MRHNA, CDR2 SNTAGT. The CDR3 covers 16 residues. The V and J ends lost 6 bases and 6 bases respectively, with 23 bases between them. On this clone itself: The target antigen is unknown.

The chain combines TRBV6-4 with TRBJ1-2, with D perhaps matching TRBD1 (5 bases). The specimen sequenced was PBMCs. The sequence derives from a boy between 2 and 10 years old in good health and CMV-seronegative. The CDR3: CASRLKIGAGDHGYTF. The CDR3, as DNA: TGTGCCAGCAGACTTAAAATAGGCGCGGGGGACCATGGCTACACCTTC.